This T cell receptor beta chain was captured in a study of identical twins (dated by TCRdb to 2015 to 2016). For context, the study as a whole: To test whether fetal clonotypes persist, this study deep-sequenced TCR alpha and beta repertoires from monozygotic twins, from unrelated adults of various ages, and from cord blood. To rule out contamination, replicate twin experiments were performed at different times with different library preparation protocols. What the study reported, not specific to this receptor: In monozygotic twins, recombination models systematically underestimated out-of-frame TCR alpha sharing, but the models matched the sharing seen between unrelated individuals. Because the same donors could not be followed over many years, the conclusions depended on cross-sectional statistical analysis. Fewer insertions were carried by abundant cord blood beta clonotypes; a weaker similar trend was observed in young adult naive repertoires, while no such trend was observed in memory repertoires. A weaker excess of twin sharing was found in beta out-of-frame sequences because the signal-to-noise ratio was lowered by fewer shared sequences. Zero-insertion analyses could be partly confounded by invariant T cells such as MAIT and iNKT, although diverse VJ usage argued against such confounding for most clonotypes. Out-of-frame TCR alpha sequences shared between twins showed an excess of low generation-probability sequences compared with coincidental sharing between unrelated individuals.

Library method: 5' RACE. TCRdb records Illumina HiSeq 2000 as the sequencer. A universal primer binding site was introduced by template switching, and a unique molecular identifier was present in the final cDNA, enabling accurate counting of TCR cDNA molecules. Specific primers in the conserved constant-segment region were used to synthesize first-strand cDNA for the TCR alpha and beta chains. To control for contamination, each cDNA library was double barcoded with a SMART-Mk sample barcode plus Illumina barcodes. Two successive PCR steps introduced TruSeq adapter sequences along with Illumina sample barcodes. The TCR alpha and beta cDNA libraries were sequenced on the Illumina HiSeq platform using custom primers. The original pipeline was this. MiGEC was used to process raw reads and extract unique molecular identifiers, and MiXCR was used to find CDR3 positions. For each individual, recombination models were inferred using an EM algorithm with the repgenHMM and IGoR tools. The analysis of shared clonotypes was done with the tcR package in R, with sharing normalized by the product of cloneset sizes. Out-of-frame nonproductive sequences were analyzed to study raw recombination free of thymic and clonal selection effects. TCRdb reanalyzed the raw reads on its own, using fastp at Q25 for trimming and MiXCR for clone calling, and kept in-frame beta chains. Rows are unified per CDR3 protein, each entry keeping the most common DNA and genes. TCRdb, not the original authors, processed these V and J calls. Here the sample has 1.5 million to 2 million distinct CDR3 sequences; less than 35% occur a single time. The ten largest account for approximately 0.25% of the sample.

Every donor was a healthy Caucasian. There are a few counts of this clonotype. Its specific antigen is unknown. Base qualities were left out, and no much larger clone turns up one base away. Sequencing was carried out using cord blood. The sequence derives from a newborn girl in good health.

This receptor carries the CDR3 CSARGRSSYNSPLHF. The DNA sequence reads TGCAGTGCTAGAGGCAGGAGCTCCTATAATTCACCCCTCCACTTT. The chain is made from TRBV20-1 and TRBJ1-6; no D gene can be assigned with confidence. The CDR3 covers 15 residues, taking in both the cysteine and the phenylalanine. Only CDR3 DNA remains: 45 bases, in frame from the first base. CDR1 is given as DFQATT and CDR2 as SNEGSKA, both from the germline V gene (reference sequence). The germline ends are 7 bases apart after V is trimmed by 1 base and J by 0 bases.